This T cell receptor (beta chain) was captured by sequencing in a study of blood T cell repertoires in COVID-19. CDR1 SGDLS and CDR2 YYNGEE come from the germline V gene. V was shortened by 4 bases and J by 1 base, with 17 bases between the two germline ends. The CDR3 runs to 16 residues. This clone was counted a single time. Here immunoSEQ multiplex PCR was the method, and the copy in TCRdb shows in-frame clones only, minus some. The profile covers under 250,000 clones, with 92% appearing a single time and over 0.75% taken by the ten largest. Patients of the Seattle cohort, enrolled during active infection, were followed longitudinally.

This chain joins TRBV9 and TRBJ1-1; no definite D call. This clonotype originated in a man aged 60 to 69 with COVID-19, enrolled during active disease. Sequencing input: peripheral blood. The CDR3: CASSSSLTYRNTEAFF. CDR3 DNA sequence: TGTGCCAGCAGCTCCTCCCTAACCTACAGGAACACTGAAGCTTTCTTT.